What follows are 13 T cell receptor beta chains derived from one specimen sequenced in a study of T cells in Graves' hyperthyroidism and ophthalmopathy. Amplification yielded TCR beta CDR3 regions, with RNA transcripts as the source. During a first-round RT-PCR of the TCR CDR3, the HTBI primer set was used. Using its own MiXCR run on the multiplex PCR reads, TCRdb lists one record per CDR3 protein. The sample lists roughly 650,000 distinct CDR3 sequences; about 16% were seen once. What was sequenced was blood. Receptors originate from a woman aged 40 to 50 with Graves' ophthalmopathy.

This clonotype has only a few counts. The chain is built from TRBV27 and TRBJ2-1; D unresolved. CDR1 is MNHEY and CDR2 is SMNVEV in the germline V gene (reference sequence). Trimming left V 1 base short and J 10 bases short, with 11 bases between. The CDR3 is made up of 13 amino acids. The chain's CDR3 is CASSLWPPREQFF. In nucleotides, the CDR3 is TGTGCCAGCAGTTTATGGCCGCCCAGAGAGCAGTTCTTC.

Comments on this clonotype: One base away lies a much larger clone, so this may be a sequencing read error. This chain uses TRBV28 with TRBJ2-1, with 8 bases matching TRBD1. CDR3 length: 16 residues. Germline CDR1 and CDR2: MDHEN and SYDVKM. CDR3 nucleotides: TGTGCCAGCAGACCCAACAGGGGGTACTCCTACAATGGGCAGTTCTTC. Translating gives CASRPNRGYSYNGQFF.

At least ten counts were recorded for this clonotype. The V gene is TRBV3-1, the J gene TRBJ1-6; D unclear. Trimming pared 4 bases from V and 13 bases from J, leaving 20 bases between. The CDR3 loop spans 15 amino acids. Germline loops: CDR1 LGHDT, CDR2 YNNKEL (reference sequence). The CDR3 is CASSLNGLSSSPLHF. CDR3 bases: TGTGCCAGCAGCCTGAATGGGCTATCATCATCTCCCCTCCACTTT.

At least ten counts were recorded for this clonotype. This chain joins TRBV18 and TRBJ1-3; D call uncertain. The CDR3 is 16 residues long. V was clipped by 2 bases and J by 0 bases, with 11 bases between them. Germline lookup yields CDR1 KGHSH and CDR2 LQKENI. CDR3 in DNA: TGTGCCAGCTCACCAGAGGGCTCCCTCTCTGGAAACACCATATATTTT. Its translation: CASSPEGSLSGNTIYF. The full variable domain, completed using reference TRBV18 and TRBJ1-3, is NAGVMQNPRHLVRRRGQEARLRCSPMKGHSHVYWYRQLPEEGLKFMVYLQKENIIDESGMPKERFSAEFPKEGPSILRIQQVVRGDSAAYFCASSPEGSLSGNTIYFGEGSWLTVV.

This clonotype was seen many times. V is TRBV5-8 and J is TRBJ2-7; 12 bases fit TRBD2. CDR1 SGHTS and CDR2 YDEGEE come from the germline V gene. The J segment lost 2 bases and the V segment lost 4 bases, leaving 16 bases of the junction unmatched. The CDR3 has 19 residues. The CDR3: CASSPERLSRLAGAYEQYF. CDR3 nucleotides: TGTGCCAGCAGCCCAGAACGACTTTCAAGACTAGCGGGAGCCTACGAGCAGTACTTC.

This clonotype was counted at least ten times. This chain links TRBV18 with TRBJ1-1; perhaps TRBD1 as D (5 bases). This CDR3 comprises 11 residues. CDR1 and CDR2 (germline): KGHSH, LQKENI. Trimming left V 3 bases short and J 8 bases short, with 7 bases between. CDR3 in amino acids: CASSPDKEAFF. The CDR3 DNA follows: TGTGCCAGCTCACCGGACAAGGAAGCTTTCTTT.

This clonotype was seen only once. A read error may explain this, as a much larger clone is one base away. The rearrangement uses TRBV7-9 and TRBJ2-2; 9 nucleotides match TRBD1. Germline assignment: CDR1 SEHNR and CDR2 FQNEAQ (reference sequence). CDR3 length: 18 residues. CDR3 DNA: TGTGCCGGCAGCTTAGAAGGGACAGGGCCCCTGAACACCGGGGAGCTGTTTTTT. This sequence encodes CAGSLEGTGPLNTGELFF. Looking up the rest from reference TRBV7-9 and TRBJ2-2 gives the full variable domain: DTGVSQNPRHKITKRGQNVTFRCDPISEHNRLYWYRQTLGQGPEFLTYFQNEAQLEKSRLLSDRFSAERPKGSFSTLEIQRTEQGDSAMYLCAGSLEGTGPLNTGELFFGEGSRLTVL.

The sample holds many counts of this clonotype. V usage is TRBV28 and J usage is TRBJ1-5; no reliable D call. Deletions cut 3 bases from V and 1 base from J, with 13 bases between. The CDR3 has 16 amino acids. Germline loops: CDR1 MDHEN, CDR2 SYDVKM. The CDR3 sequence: CASSFRQAGSNQPQHF. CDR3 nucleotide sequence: TGTGCCAGCAGTTTTAGGCAGGCGGGAAGCAATCAGCCCCAGCATTTT.

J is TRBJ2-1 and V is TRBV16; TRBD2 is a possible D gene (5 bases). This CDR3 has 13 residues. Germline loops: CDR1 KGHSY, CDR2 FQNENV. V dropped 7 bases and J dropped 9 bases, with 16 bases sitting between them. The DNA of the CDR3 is TGTGCCAGCAACCCTAGGGCGGCGGGTGAGCAGTTCTTC. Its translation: CASNPRAAGEQFF.

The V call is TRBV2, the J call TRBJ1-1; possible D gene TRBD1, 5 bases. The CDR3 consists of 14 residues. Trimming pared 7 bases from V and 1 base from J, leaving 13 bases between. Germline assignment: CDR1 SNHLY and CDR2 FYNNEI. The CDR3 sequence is CASTRGLTNTEAFF. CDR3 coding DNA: TGTGCCAGCACTCGGGGACTCACGAACACTGAAGCTTTCTTT.

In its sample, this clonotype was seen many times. The DNA of the CDR3 is TGTGCCAGCAGCACACTGTCCCTAAATACGCAGTATTTT. It codes for CASSTLSLNTQYF. The V call is TRBV3-1, the J call TRBJ2-3; D is unresolved. Looked up from germline, CDR1 is LGHDT and CDR2 is YNNKEL (reference sequence). The CDR3 runs 13 residues. The V end was cut by 5 bases, the J end by 7 bases, with 13 bases between.

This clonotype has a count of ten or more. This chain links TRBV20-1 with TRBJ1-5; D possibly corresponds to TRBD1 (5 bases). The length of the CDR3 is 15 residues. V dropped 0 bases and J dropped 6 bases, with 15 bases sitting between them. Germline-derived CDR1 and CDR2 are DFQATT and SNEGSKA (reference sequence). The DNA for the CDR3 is TGCAGTGCTAGAGATTCGGGGACCCTCTCTCAGCCCCAGCATTTT. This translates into CSARDSGTLSQPQHF.

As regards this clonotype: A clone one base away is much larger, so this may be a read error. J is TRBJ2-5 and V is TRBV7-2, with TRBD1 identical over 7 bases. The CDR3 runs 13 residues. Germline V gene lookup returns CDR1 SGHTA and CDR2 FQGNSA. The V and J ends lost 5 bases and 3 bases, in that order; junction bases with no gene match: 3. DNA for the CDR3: TGTGCCAGCAGCCCAGGACAGGAAGAGACCCAGTACTTC. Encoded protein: CASSPGQEETQYF.